This is a list of T cell receptor beta chains from one sample in a study of T cells after yellow fever vaccination. TCRdb called the 5' RACE reads again in MiXCR, with one record for every CDR3 protein. Of about 30,000 distinct CDR3 sequences detected, roughly 5.9% appear once; the ten largest clones hold 20% to 25%. This sample comprised PBMCs, either bulk or a sorted T-cell subset (CD4+, CD8+, memory, or dextramer-sorted; not recorded which), obtained on the day of the yellow fever booster vaccination. The receptors stem from a man aged 30-40 years who received the YFV17D yellow fever vaccine. Both conserved end residues are part of each CDR3. Each record gives: V gene, D gene, J gene, clone size, CDR3 DNA, CDR3 protein. D genes are given only for firm matches. The size field is filled for only some rows; it gives once, few, many or a size class.

v_gene: TRBV2
d_gene: TRBD2
j_gene: TRBJ2-1
abundance: many
CDR3nt: TGTGCCAGCAGTAAGGTAGCGGGAGGGTGGACCTACAATGAGCAGTTCTTC
CDR3aa: CASSKVAGGWTYNEQFF

v_gene: TRBV24-1
d_gene: .
j_gene: TRBJ2-5
abundance: many
CDR3nt: TGTGCCACCAGTAGGGGTGGGGGAGAGACCCAGTACTTC
CDR3aa: CATSRGGGETQYF

v_gene: TRBV2
d_gene: .
j_gene: TRBJ2-5
abundance: many
CDR3nt: TGTGCCAGCAGTGAACGAAGGGGCTGGGGGCTCGATGAGACCCAGTACTTC
CDR3aa: CASSERRGWGLDETQYF

v_gene: TRBV11-2
d_gene: .
j_gene: TRBJ1-2
abundance: many
CDR3nt: TGTGCCAGCAGCCCCTCGGGGCGGAACTCCTATGGCTACACCTTC
CDR3aa: CASSPSGRNSYGYTF

v_gene: TRBV7-2
d_gene: .
j_gene: TRBJ2-7
abundance: few
CDR3nt: TGTGCCAGCAGCTTCACGGATTCCTACGAGCAGTACTTC
CDR3aa: CASSFTDSYEQYF

v_gene: TRBV6-2/TRBV6-3
d_gene: TRBD2
j_gene: TRBJ2-2
abundance: many
CDR3nt: TGTGCCAGCAGTAACCGGACTAGCGGGAACACCGGGGAGCTGTTTTTT
CDR3aa: CASSNRTSGNTGELFF

v_gene: TRBV6-5
d_gene: .
j_gene: TRBJ2-1
abundance: many
CDR3nt: TGTGCCAGCAGTTACGGCCAGAATATTTACAATGAGCAGTTCTTC
CDR3aa: CASSYGQNIYNEQFF

v_gene: TRBV29-1
d_gene: .
j_gene: TRBJ2-1
abundance: .
CDR3nt: TGCAGCGTTGTTGTGGCACCTTCCTACAATGAGCAGTTCTTC
CDR3aa: CSVVVAPSYNEQFF

v_gene: TRBV25-1
d_gene: TRBD2
j_gene: TRBJ2-5
abundance: .
CDR3nt: TGTGCCAGCGGCCCCCACCCCGGGACTAGCGGGAGCTTGGGGAGAACCCAGTACTTC
CDR3aa: CASGPHPGTSGSLGRTQYF

v_gene: TRBV7-9
d_gene: TRBD2
j_gene: TRBJ2-5
abundance: many
CDR3nt: TGTGCCAGCAGCTTAGTGCAGCGGGAGTTTCAAGAGACCCAGTACTTC
CDR3aa: CASSLVQREFQETQYF

v_gene: TRBV4-3
d_gene: .
j_gene: TRBJ1-4
abundance: .
CDR3nt: TGCGCCAGCAGCCAACAGCCGTCAACTAATGAAAAACTGTTTTTT
CDR3aa: CASSQQPSTNEKLFF

v_gene: TRBV7-2
d_gene: .
j_gene: TRBJ2-1
abundance: few
CDR3nt: TGTGCCAGCAGCTTAGTTGGCGGGGTCAAGGGTAATGAGCAGTTCTTC
CDR3aa: CASSLVGGVKGNEQFF

v_gene: TRBV20-1
d_gene: .
j_gene: TRBJ2-7
abundance: many
CDR3nt: TGCAGTCGGTGGAGGCAGGGAATCTACGAGCAGTACTTC
CDR3aa: CSRWRQGIYEQYF

v_gene: TRBV12-3/TRBV12-4
d_gene: TRBD1
j_gene: TRBJ1-1
abundance: many
CDR3nt: TGTGCCAGCAGTTCGGAAGGGGGCAAAATGGAAGCTTTCTTT
CDR3aa: CASSSEGGKMEAFF

v_gene: TRBV29-1
d_gene: TRBD2
j_gene: TRBJ2-3
abundance: many
CDR3nt: TGCAGCGTCGAGGGGACTAGCGGGCACACAGATACGCAGTATTTT
CDR3aa: CSVEGTSGHTDTQYF

v_gene: TRBV20-1
d_gene: .
j_gene: TRBJ2-1
abundance: many
CDR3nt: TGCAGTGCTAGAGAAAGGGAGGCTGAGCAGTTCTTC
CDR3aa: CSAREREAEQFF

v_gene: TRBV20-1
d_gene: TRBD2
j_gene: TRBJ2-1
abundance: many
CDR3nt: TGCAGTGCCGCCATCCTTAGGACTAGCGGCACCAATGAGCAGTTCTTC
CDR3aa: CSAAILRTSGTNEQFF

v_gene: TRBV20-1
d_gene: .
j_gene: TRBJ2-7
abundance: many
CDR3nt: TGCAGTGCTAGGCCCAGCAGAAGCTCCTACGAGCAGTACTTC
CDR3aa: CSARPSRSSYEQYF

v_gene: TRBV11-2
d_gene: .
j_gene: TRBJ2-3
abundance: many
CDR3nt: TGTGCCAGCAGCTTGGGGCAGTTCACAGATACGCAGTATTTT
CDR3aa: CASSLGQFTDTQYF

v_gene: TRBV6-6
d_gene: .
j_gene: TRBJ2-3
abundance: few
CDR3nt: TGTGCCAGCTCCCTCCCCACAGATACGCAGTATTTT
CDR3aa: CASSLPTDTQYF

v_gene: TRBV6-4
d_gene: .
j_gene: TRBJ2-3
abundance: medium-sized
CDR3nt: TGTGCCAGCAGTGTTAGCCTGGAAGGAGGTGTGGATACGCAGTATTTT
CDR3aa: CASSVSLEGGVDTQYF

v_gene: TRBV6-2/TRBV6-3
d_gene: .
j_gene: TRBJ2-7
abundance: many
CDR3nt: TGTGCCAGCAGTCGAGAGACGGATTCCTACGAGCAGTACTTC
CDR3aa: CASSRETDSYEQYF

v_gene: TRBV24-1
d_gene: .
j_gene: TRBJ1-1
abundance: many
CDR3nt: TGTGCCACCAGTGATTCAGCTCCAGGGAACACTGAAGCTTTCTTT
CDR3aa: CATSDSAPGNTEAFF

v_gene: TRBV7-2
d_gene: .
j_gene: TRBJ2-1
abundance: many
CDR3nt: TGTGCCAGCGGACCTAAGGGGTACAATGAGCAGTTCTTC
CDR3aa: CASGPKGYNEQFF

v_gene: TRBV20-1
d_gene: .
j_gene: TRBJ2-5
abundance: many
CDR3nt: TGCAGTGTTCCTACAGGAGCTCAAGAGACCCAGTACTTC
CDR3aa: CSVPTGAQETQYF

v_gene: TRBV5-6
d_gene: TRBD1
j_gene: TRBJ2-7
abundance: .
CDR3nt: TGTGCCAGCAGCTTGGTGGGCGCAGGGGGTGAGCAGTACTTC
CDR3aa: CASSLVGAGGEQYF

v_gene: TRBV7-9
d_gene: .
j_gene: TRBJ2-1
abundance: many
CDR3nt: TGTGCCAGCAGCATCCCAGGGGGGTTTCAGCTCTTC
CDR3aa: CASSIPGGFQLF

v_gene: TRBV30
d_gene: TRBD2
j_gene: TRBJ2-7
abundance: many
CDR3nt: TGTGCCTGGATTAGGACTAGCGGGGCTTACGAGCAGTACTTC
CDR3aa: CAWIRTSGAYEQYF

v_gene: TRBV6-5
d_gene: TRBD2
j_gene: TRBJ2-5
abundance: .
CDR3nt: TGTGCCAGCAGTTATCGAACTAGCGGATACCAAGAGACCCAGTACTTC
CDR3aa: CASSYRTSGYQETQYF

v_gene: TRBV19
d_gene: TRBD1
j_gene: TRBJ2-2
abundance: .
CDR3nt: TGTGCCAGTTCGACAGGGCGTGGGGTCGGGGAGCTGTTTTTT
CDR3aa: CASSTGRGVGELFF

v_gene: TRBV9
d_gene: TRBD2
j_gene: TRBJ2-1
abundance: many
CDR3nt: TGTGCCAGCAGCCCGGGGGGACTAGCGTCGAGTGAGCAGTTCTTC
CDR3aa: CASSPGGLASSEQFF

v_gene: TRBV9
d_gene: .
j_gene: TRBJ2-1
abundance: few
CDR3nt: TGTGCCAGCAGCGTTCTCTCTTCCGAGAATGAGCAGTTCTTC
CDR3aa: CASSVLSSENEQFF

v_gene: TRBV4-3
d_gene: .
j_gene: TRBJ2-1
abundance: few
CDR3nt: TGCGCCAGCAGCCAAGGAGGAGGGACCCATGAGCAGTTCTTC
CDR3aa: CASSQGGGTHEQFF

v_gene: TRBV20-1
d_gene: TRBD1
j_gene: TRBJ1-5
abundance: many
CDR3nt: TGCAGTGGAGCCGGTGGGGGAGGGGGCCAGCCCCAGCATTTT
CDR3aa: CSGAGGGGGQPQHF

v_gene: TRBV18
d_gene: .
j_gene: TRBJ2-1
abundance: many
CDR3nt: TGTGCCAGCTCACCACAAGACAATGAGCAGTTCTTC
CDR3aa: CASSPQDNEQFF

v_gene: TRBV5-1
d_gene: .
j_gene: TRBJ2-5
abundance: many
CDR3nt: TGCGCCAGCAGCGGAAAAGAGACCCAGTACTTC
CDR3aa: CASSGKETQYF

v_gene: TRBV7-8
d_gene: TRBD1
j_gene: TRBJ1-1
abundance: few
CDR3nt: TGTGCCAGCAGCCTCGGGACAGTAAACACTGAAGCTTTCTTT
CDR3aa: CASSLGTVNTEAFF

v_gene: TRBV6-2/TRBV6-3
d_gene: TRBD2
j_gene: TRBJ2-7
abundance: many
CDR3nt: TGTGCCAGCAGTCTAGCGGCAACCTACGAGCAGTACTTC
CDR3aa: CASSLAATYEQYF

v_gene: TRBV28
d_gene: .
j_gene: TRBJ2-7
abundance: many
CDR3nt: TGTGCCAGCAGGAACTACTACGAGCAGTACTTC
CDR3aa: CASRNYYEQYF

v_gene: TRBV19
d_gene: TRBD1
j_gene: TRBJ2-2
abundance: medium-sized
CDR3nt: TGTGCCAGTCGGCCGGGACAGAGCACCGGGGAGCTGTTTTTT
CDR3aa: CASRPGQSTGELFF

v_gene: TRBV20-1
d_gene: .
j_gene: TRBJ2-1
abundance: many
CDR3nt: TGCAGTGCTAGTAACCTAGGCAGCTCCTACAATGAGCAGTTCTTC
CDR3aa: CSASNLGSSYNEQFF

v_gene: TRBV6-5
d_gene: .
j_gene: TRBJ2-7
abundance: many
CDR3nt: TGTGCCAGCAGTTGGGGACTCCCCTACGAGCAGTACTTC
CDR3aa: CASSWGLPYEQYF

v_gene: TRBV18
d_gene: .
j_gene: TRBJ2-3
abundance: few
CDR3nt: TGTGCCAGCTCACCAAGGGAGAGGGGTACGCAGTATTTT
CDR3aa: CASSPRERGTQYF

v_gene: TRBV9
d_gene: .
j_gene: TRBJ1-1
abundance: many
CDR3nt: TGTGCCAGCAGCGTAGGGGGGGGCCGGACTGAAGCTTTCTTT
CDR3aa: CASSVGGGRTEAFF

v_gene: TRBV5-4
d_gene: TRBD1
j_gene: TRBJ2-2
abundance: .
CDR3nt: TGTGCCAGCAGCAAAAGGGGACAGCTAAGACCCGGGGAGCTGTTTTTT
CDR3aa: CASSKRGQLRPGELFF

v_gene: TRBV24-1
d_gene: TRBD2
j_gene: TRBJ2-1
abundance: many
CDR3nt: TGTGCCACCAGTGATTGGTCTAGCGGGAAATCCTACAATGAGCAGTTCTTC
CDR3aa: CATSDWSSGKSYNEQFF

v_gene: TRBV18
d_gene: .
j_gene: TRBJ2-1
abundance: many
CDR3nt: TGTGCCAGCTCTTCGCTCGGGACCGACGAGCAGTTCTTC
CDR3aa: CASSSLGTDEQFF

v_gene: TRBV7-9
d_gene: TRBD2
j_gene: TRBJ2-5
abundance: many
CDR3nt: TGTGCCAGCAGCCGAGAGGGTAGCGGGAGCGAGACCCAGTACTTC
CDR3aa: CASSREGSGSETQYF

v_gene: TRBV29-1
d_gene: TRBD1
j_gene: TRBJ2-5
abundance: .
CDR3nt: TGCAGCGTTAGGACAGGAGAAGAGACCCAGTACTTC
CDR3aa: CSVRTGEETQYF

v_gene: TRBV3-1
d_gene: .
j_gene: TRBJ2-7
abundance: few
CDR3nt: TGTGCCAGCAGCTCGGATACCGTCTACGAGCAGTACTTC
CDR3aa: CASSSDTVYEQYF

v_gene: TRBV28
d_gene: .
j_gene: TRBJ2-7
abundance: many
CDR3nt: TGTGCCAGCAGTCGGGTGGGCTTATCCTACGAGCAGTACTTC
CDR3aa: CASSRVGLSYEQYF

v_gene: TRBV19
d_gene: TRBD2
j_gene: TRBJ2-1
abundance: .
CDR3nt: TGTGCCAGTAGTATCCAAGCGGGAGGGTCCTACAATGAGCAGTTCTTC
CDR3aa: CASSIQAGGSYNEQFF

v_gene: TRBV15
d_gene: .
j_gene: TRBJ2-7
abundance: many
CDR3nt: TGTGCCACCAGCACTCAGGGTCACAACGAGCAGTACTTC
CDR3aa: CATSTQGHNEQYF